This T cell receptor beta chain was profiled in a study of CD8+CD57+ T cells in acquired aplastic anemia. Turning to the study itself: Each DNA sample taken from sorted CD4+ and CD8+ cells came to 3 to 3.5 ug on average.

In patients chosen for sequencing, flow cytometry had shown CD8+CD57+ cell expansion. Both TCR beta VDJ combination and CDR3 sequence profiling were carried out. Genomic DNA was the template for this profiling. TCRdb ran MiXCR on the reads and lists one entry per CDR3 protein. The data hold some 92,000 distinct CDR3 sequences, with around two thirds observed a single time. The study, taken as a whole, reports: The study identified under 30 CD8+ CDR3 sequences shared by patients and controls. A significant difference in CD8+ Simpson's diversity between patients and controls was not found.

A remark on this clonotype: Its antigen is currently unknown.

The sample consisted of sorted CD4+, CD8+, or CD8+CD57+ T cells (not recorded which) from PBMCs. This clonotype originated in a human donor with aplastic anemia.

The CDR3 is CASSLAQRTVNTEAFF. The DNA for the CDR3 is TGCGCCAGCAGCTTGGCCCAAAGGACAGTGAACACTGAAGCTTTCTTT. This sequence joins TRBV5-1 and TRBJ1-1; D is perhaps TRBD1 (6 bases). V was shortened by 0 bases and J by 0 bases, with 12 bases between the two germline ends. CDR1 is SGHRS and CDR2 is YFSETQ in the germline V gene. The CDR3 contains 16 residues.